The 13 T cell receptor beta chains reported below all come from one sample, sequenced in a study of tumor and adjacent non-tumor tissue in lung cancer. The library came from three nested PCR rounds adapted from ARM-PCR protocols. TCRdb analysed the multiplex PCR reads with MiXCR anew, one entry per CDR3 protein. The sample includes 90,000 or so distinct CDR3 sequences, around 65% seen only once; the top ten take more than 14%. No cell sorting was done before RNA was extracted from the tissue. Sequenced sample: lung tumor tissue. These receptors were obtained from an older man with non-small cell lung cancer.

The sample holds many counts of this clonotype. This chain links TRBV7-8 with TRBJ2-7; 8 nucleotides match TRBD1. CDR1 SGHVS and CDR2 FQNEAQ come from the germline V gene. The CDR3 contains 13 residues. Losses at the gene ends were 5 bases for V and 3 bases for J; bases not matched to a gene: 3. The CDR3 DNA reads as TGTGCCAGCAGCCGCGGACAGGGCTACGAGCAGTACTTC. This encodes CASSRGQGYEQYF. Together with reference TRBV7-8 and TRBJ2-7, the CDR3 gives the full variable domain: GAGVSQSPRYKVAKRGQDVALRCDPISGHVSLFWYQQALGQGPEFLTYFQNEAQLDKSGLPSDRFFAERPEGSVSTLKIQRTQQEDSAVYLCASSRGQGYEQYFGPGTRLTVT.

Points on this clonotype: Mismatch with germline at one junction end may stem from a read error. The rearrangement joins TRBV28 to TRBJ2-7, with D perhaps matching TRBD1 (6 bases). The germline CDR1 and CDR2 sequences are MDHEN and SYDVKM. The CDR3 is 14 residues long. The CDR3 DNA is TGTGCCAGCAGTCTTACGGTCAGGGGAGCCGAGCAATACTTC. Translation: CASSLTVRGAEQYF. Supplemented by reference TRBV28 and TRBJ2-7, the full variable domain reads DVKVTQSSRYLVKRTGEKVFLECVQDMDHENMFWYRQDPGLGLRLIYFSYDVKMKEKGDIPEGYSVSREKKERFSLILESASTNQTSMYLCASSLTVRGAEQYFGPGTRLTVT.

This clonotype was counted at least ten times. The V gene is TRBV29-1, the J gene TRBJ1-1; no reliable D call. This CDR3 comprises 10 residues. With 7 bases removed from V and 1 base from J, the gap between germline ends came to 4 bases. Germline CDR1 and CDR2: SQVTM and ANQGSEA. CDR3 sequence reads: CSAENTEAFF. The CDR3 DNA is TGCAGCGCTGAGAACACTGAAGCTTTCTTT.

As for this clonotype: A much larger clone lies a single base off, so this may be a read error. V and J are TRBV10-3 and TRBJ1-1; no clear D gene. V gave up 3 bases and J gave up 8 bases, with 16 bases separating them. Germline values: CDR1 ENHRY, CDR2 SYGVKD. The CDR3 loop spans 14 amino acids. The CDR3 DNA sequence: TGTGCCATCAGTGATAATGTAATACGAAAGGAAGCTTTCTTT. The encoded protein is CAISDNVIRKEAFF.

Of note for this clonotype: A much bigger clone sits one base away, suggesting this may be a read error. V gene TRBV4-1 combines with J gene TRBJ2-1; a possible D gene is TRBD2 (7 bases). The germline CDR1 and CDR2 sequences are MGHRA and YSYEKL. The CDR3 runs to 15 residues. The ends were cut back, 6 bases at V and 7 bases at J, with 19 bases in the middle. The CDR3: CASSPPGGTRNEQFF. DNA of the CDR3: TGCGCCAGCAGTCCCCCGGGGGGCACAAGGAATGAGCAGTTCTTC.

The table lists this clonotype with a count of one. This chain links TRBV10-2 with TRBJ2-5, with 8 bases aligning to TRBD2. Germline CDR1 is WSHSY and CDR2 is SAAADI. The CDR3 covers 15 residues. The trim removed 7 bases at V and 5 bases at J, leaving 12 bases unmatched. The CDR3 here is CASTLGSGETETQYF. The CDR3 DNA is TGCGCCAGCACGCTTGGTAGCGGGGAGACCGAGACCCAGTACTTC.

This clonotype was picked up one time. This could be a read error, since a much larger clone is one nucleotide away. V is TRBV20-1 and J is TRBJ2-7; a weak D match, TRBD1 (6 bases). Germline values: CDR1 DFQATT, CDR2 SNEGSKA (reference sequence). The CDR3 is made up of 14 amino acids. Trimming removed 6 bases from V and 10 bases from J, with 25 bases in between. CDR3 region: CSAQVLTGWPSQYF. Written as DNA, the CDR3 is TGCAGTGCCCAAGTCCTGACAGGCTGGCCGAGTCAGTACTTC.

The genes are TRBV29-1 and TRBJ2-5; the D gene is possibly TRBD2 (6 bases). This CDR3 has 15 amino acids. V lost 4 bases to trimming and J lost 1 base, with 16 bases between them. The germline V gene has CDR1 SQVTM and CDR2 ANQGSEA. CDR3 sequence reads: CSVVSSVGLQETQYF. CDR3 sequence (DNA): TGCAGCGTTGTGAGTAGCGTGGGACTCCAAGAGACCCAGTACTTC.

V usage is TRBV11-1 and J usage is TRBJ2-5; 9 positions agree with TRBD2. The V gene end was trimmed by 2 bases and the J gene end by 0 bases; junction bases not matched to a gene: 13. This CDR3 contains 19 residues. Per germline, CDR1 SGHAT and CDR2 FQDESV (reference sequence). The CDR3 sequence: CASSLRTTLAGWYQETQYF. The CDR3 nucleotides read TGTGCCAGCAGCTTAAGAACAACACTAGCGGGTTGGTACCAAGAGACCCAGTACTTC.

This clonotype appeared a single time. Relative to the germline gene, one junction end is altered; a read error may explain this. The J gene is TRBJ2-7, the V gene TRBV6-5, with 7 bases matching TRBD1. This CDR3 contains 14 residues. Germline CDR1 reads MNHEY; CDR2 reads SVGAGI. The CDR3 loop reads CASRRQGPAYKQYF. CDR3 coding DNA: TGTGCTAGCAGACGACAGGGACCTGCCTACAAGCAGTACTTC.

This clonotype came up many times. This chain connects TRBV6-2 or TRBV6-3 to TRBJ1-5; no reliable D call. CDR1 MNHEY and CDR2 SVGEGT come from the germline V gene. This CDR3 has 13 residues. Trimming removed 5 bases at V and 7 bases at J, with 12 bases between. The CDR3 loop is CASSRLGRQPQHF. The CDR3 DNA follows: TGTGCCAGCAGTAGGTTGGGCAGGCAGCCCCAGCATTTT.

As concerns this clonotype: The junction differs from germline at one of its ends, possibly a read error. This chain links TRBV29-1 with TRBJ1-5; perhaps TRBD1 as D (5 bases). CDR1 and CDR2 from the germline V gene are SQVTM and ANQGSEA. The CDR3 runs to 14 residues. CDR3 nucleotides: TGTAGCGTTGATGAGGGGTCGGGCAATCAGTCCCAGCATTTT. It yields the protein CSVDEGSGNQSQHF.

With respect to this clonotype: The junction departs from the called germline gene at one end, perhaps through a read error. V and J are TRBV6-6 and TRBJ1-2; 11 bases agree with TRBD1. CDR3 length: 14 residues. The V gene's germline CDR1 is MNHNY and CDR2 SVGAGI (reference sequence). The CDR3 DNA reads as TGTGCCGGCGTCGGACAGGGGGCTAACTATTGCTACACCTTC. Translating it yields CAGVGQGANYCYTF.